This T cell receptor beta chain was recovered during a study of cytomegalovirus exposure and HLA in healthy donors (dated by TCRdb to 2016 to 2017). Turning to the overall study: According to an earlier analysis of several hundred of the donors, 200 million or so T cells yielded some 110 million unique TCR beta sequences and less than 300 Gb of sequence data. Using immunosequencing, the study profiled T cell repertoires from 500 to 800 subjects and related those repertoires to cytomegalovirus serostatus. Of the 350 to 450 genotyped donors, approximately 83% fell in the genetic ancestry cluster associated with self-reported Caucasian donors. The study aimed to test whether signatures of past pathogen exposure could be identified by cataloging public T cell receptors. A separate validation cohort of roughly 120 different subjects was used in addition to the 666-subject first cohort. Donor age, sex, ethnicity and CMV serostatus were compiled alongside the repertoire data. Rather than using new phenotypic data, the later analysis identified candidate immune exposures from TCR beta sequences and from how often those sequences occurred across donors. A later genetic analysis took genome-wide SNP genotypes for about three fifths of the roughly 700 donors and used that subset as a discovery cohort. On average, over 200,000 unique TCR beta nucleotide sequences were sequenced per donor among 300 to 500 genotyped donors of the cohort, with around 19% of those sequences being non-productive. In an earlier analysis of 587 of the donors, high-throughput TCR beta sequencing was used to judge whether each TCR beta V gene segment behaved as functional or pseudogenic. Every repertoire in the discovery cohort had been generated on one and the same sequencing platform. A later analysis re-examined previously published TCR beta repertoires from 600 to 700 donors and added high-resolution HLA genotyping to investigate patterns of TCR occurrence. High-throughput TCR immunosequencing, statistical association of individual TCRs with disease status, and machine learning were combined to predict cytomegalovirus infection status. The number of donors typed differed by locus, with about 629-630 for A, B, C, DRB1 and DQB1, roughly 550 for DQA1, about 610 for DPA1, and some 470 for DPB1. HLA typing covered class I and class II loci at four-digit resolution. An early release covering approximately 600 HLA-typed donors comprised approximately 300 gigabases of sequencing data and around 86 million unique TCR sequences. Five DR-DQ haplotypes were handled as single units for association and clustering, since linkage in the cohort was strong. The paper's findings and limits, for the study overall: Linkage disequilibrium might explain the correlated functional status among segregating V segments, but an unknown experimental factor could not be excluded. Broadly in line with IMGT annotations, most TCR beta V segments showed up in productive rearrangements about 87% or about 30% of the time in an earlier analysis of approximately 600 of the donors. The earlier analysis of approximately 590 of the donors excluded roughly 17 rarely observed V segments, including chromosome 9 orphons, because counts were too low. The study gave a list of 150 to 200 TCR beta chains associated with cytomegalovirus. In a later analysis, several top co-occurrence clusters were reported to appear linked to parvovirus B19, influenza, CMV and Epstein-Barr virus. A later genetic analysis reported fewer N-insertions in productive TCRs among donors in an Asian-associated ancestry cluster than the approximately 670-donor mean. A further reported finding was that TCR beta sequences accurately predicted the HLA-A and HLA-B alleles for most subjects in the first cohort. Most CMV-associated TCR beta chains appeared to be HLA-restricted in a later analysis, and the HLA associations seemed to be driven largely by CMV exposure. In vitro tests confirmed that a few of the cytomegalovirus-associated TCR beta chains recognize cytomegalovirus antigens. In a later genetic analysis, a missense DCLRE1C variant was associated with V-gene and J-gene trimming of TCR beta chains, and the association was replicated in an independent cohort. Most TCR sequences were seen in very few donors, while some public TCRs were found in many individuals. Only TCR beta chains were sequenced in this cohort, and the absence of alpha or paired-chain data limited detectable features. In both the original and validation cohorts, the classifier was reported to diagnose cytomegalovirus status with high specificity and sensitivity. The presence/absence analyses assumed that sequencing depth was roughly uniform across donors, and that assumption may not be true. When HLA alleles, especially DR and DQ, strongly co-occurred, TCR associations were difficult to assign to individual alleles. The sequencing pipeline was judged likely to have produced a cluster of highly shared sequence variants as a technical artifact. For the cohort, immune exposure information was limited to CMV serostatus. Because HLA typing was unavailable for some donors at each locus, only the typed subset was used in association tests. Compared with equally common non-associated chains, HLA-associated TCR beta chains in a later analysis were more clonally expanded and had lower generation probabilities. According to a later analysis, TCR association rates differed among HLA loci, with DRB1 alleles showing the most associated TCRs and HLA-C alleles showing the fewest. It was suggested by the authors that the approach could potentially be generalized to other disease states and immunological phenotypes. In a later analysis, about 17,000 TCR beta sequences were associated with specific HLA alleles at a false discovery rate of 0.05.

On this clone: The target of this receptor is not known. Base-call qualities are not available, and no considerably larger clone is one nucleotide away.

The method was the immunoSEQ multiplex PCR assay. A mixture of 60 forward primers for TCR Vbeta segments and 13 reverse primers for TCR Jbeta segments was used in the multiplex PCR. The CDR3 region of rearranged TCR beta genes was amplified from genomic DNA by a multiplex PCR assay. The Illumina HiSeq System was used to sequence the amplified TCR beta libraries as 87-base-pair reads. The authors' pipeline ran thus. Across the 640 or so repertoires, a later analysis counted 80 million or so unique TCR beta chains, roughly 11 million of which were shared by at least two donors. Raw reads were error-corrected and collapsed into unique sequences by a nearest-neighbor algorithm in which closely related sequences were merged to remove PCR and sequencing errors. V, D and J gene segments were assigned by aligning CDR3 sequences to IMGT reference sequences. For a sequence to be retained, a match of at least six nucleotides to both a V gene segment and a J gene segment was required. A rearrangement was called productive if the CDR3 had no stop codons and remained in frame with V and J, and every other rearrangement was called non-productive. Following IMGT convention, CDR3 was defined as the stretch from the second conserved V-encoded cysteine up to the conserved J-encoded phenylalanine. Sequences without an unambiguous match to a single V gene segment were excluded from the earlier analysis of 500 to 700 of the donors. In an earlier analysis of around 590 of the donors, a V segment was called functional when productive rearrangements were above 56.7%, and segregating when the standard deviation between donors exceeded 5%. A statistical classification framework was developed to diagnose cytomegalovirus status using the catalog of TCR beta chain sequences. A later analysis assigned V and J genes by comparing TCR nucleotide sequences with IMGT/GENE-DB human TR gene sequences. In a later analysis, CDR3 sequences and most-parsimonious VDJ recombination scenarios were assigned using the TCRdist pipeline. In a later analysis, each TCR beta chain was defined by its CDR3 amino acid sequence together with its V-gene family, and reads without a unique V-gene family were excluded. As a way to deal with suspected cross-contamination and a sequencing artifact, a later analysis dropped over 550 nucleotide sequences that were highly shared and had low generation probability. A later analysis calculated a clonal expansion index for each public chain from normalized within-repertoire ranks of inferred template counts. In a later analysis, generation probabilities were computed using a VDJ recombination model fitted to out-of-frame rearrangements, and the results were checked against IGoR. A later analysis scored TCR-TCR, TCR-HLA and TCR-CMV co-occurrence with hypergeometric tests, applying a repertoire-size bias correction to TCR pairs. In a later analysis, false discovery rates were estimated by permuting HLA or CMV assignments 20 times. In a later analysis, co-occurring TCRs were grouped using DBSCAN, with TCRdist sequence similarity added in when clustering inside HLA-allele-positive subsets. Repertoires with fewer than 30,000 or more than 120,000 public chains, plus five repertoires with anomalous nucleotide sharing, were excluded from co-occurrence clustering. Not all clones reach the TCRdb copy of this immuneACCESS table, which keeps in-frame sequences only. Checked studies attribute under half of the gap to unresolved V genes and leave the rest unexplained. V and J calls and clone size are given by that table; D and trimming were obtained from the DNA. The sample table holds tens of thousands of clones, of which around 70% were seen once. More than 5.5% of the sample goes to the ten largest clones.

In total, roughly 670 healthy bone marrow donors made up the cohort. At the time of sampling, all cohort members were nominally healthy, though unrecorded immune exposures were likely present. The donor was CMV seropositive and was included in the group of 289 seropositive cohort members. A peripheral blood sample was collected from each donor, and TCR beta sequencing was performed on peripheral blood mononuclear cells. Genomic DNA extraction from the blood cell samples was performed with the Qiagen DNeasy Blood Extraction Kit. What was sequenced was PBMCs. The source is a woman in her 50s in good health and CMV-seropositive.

CDR3 reads: CASSLHPSGGYGYTF. The DNA is as follows: TGTGCCAGCAGCTTACACCCGTCAGGAGGCTATGGCTACACCTTC. The chain uses TRBV9 and TRBJ1-2; there is no confident call for the D gene. At the junction V is shortened by 4 bases and J by 4 bases, with 17 bases in between. The germline V gene gives CDR1 as SGDLS and CDR2 as YYNGEE. The CDR3 goes from the cysteine to the phenylalanine over 15 residues. CDR3 DNA only is kept here, 45 bases in frame from base 1. With the portions outside the CDR3 filled from the reference TRBV9 and TRBJ1-2 genes, the complete variable region becomes DSGVTQTPKHLITATGQRVTLRCSPRSGDLSVYWYQQSLDQGLQFLIQYYNGEERAKGNILERFSAQQFPDLHSELNLSSLELGDSALYFCASSLHPSGGYGYTFGSGTRLTVV.